Below are 29 T cell receptor beta chains sequenced from a single sample in a study of cytomegalovirus exposure and HLA in healthy donors. The PCR employed 60 Vbeta primers together with 13 Jbeta primers. The method was immunoSEQ multiplex PCR; TCRdb's version includes in-frame clones alone and lacks a portion of them. This sample carries roughly 84,000 clones, 78% of them seen once, and the ten largest clones take 5.5%. Sequencing was carried out using PBMCs. The receptors were gathered from a male donor in good health and CMV-seropositive.

This rearrangement joins TRBV7-9 to TRBJ2-7, with TRBD1 matching 7 bases. Germline V CDR1 and CDR2: SEHNR, FQNEAQ (reference sequence). The V gene end was trimmed by 7 bases and the J gene end by 2 bases; junction bases not matched to a gene: 2. This CDR3 comprises 12 residues. The CDR3 region has the DNA TGTGCCAGCACCCAGGGGGCCTACGAGCAGTACTTC. The encoded protein is CASTQGAYEQYF.

In DNA form, the CDR3 reads TGCGCCAGCAGCACCTTGACAGGGCTCCCCCGTGTTCGTACGCAGTATTTT. Protein sequence: CASSTLTGLPRVRTQYF. The chain has TRBV5-1 and TRBJ2-3; 7 nucleotides align to TRBD1. CDR1 and CDR2 from the germline V gene are SGHRS and YFSETQ. The CDR3 sequence is 17 residues long. After removal of 4 bases from V and 8 bases from J, the junction contained 19 bases not matched to a gene. The full variable domain, in which reference TRBV5-1 and TRBJ2-3 provide the parts outside the CDR3, is KAGVTQTPRYLIKTRGQQVTLSCSPISGHRSVSWYQQTPGQGLQFLFEYFSETQRNKGNFPGRFSGRQFSNSRSEMNVSTLELGDSALYLCASSTLTGLPRVRTQYFGPGTRLTVL.

The chain is built from TRBV4-1 and TRBJ2-1, with 12 bases lining up with TRBD2. The V segment lost 1 base and the J segment 8 bases; nucleotides outside the gene matches: 3. The CDR3 is made up of 15 amino acids. The germline CDR1 and CDR2 sequences are MGHRA and YSYEKL. The CDR3 coding sequence is TGCGCCAGCAGCCAAGCTAGCGGGAGGGTCCATGAGCAGTTCTTC. It codes for CASSQASGRVHEQFF.

This chain links TRBV28 with TRBJ1-4; D is unclear. CDR1 is MDHEN, CDR2 SYDVKM, per germline. This CDR3 comprises 15 residues. Trimming removed 3 bases from V and 7 bases from J, with 15 bases in between. The CDR3 sequence is CASSFRTGTSEKLFF. The CDR3 DNA reads as TGTGCCAGCAGTTTTCGGACGGGAACGAGTGAAAAACTGTTTTTT.

The chain carries TRBV4-1 and TRBJ2-1; 12 nucleotides match TRBD2. The ends lost 4 bases at V and 6 bases at J; junction bases unmatched: 4. Germline CDR1 MGHRA, CDR2 YSYEKL. The CDR3 spans 15 residues. This chain's CDR3 is CASSRLAGEPNEQFF. The CDR3 DNA sequence: TGCGCCAGCAGCCGACTAGCGGGAGAACCCAATGAGCAGTTCTTC.

J is TRBJ2-2 and V is TRBV28; TRBD1 agrees at 9 bases. V shed 7 bases and J 5 bases; nucleotides not matched to a gene: 11. The CDR3 contains 16 residues. Germline assignment: CDR1 MDHEN and CDR2 SYDVKM. Here the CDR3 DNA reads TGTGCCAGCACCCAGGTGGGACAGGGAGGGACCGGGGAGCTGTTTTTT. Its translation is CASTQVGQGGTGELFF.

The J gene is TRBJ2-2, the V gene TRBV1; the table gives TRBD2 as D, unverified against the DNA. TRBV1 is a pseudogene locus. The length of the CDR3 is 19 residues. The CDR3 is CTSSPPPLAGGPDTGELFF. The CDR3 region has the DNA TGCACCAGCAGCCCGCCTCCACTAGCGGGAGGGCCCGACACCGGGGAGCTGTTTTTT.

The chain carries TRBV7-9 and TRBJ2-7; D not resolved. The germline V gene encodes CDR1 SEHNR and CDR2 FQNEAQ (reference sequence). V was clipped by 8 bases and J by 2 bases, with 10 bases between them. The CDR3 loop spans 12 amino acids. The CDR3 loop is CASVAGTYEQYF. The CDR3 DNA reads TGTGCCAGCGTCGCAGGCACCTACGAGCAGTACTTC.

This chain joins TRBV7-2 and TRBJ2-7; 9 nucleotides align to TRBD1. Per germline, CDR1 SGHTA and CDR2 FQGNSA. Trimming took 6 bases from V and 3 from J; bases not matched to a gene: 3. The CDR3 loop spans 13 amino acids. CDR3 region: CASRKGQGYEQYF. As DNA, the CDR3 is TGTGCCAGCAGAAAGGGACAGGGCTACGAGCAGTACTTC.

This chain connects TRBV4-1 to TRBJ2-1; TRBD2 matches 9 bases. The V gene's germline CDR1 is MGHRA and CDR2 YSYEKL. This CDR3 comprises 15 residues. Losses at the gene ends were 3 bases for V and 8 bases for J; bases not matched to a gene: 8. As DNA, the CDR3 is TGCGCCAGCAGCCACGATGGGGCGGGGGGGTATGAGCAGTTCTTC. It encodes CASSHDGAGGYEQFF.

CDR3 sequence (DNA): TGCGCCAGCAGCTTGGGACATCCGAACACTGAAGCTTTCTTT. Translation: CASSLGHPNTEAFF. The chain couples TRBV5-1 to TRBJ1-1; D is ambiguous. Germline V gene lookup returns CDR1 SGHRS and CDR2 YFSETQ. There are 14 residues in the CDR3. V lost 0 bases and J 1 base, leaving 7 bases between the germline ends. Full variable domain (rest looked up from reference TRBV5-1 and TRBJ1-1): KAGVTQTPRYLIKTRGQQVTLSCSPISGHRSVSWYQQTPGQGLQFLFEYFSETQRNKGNFPGRFSGRQFSNSRSEMNVSTLELGDSALYLCASSLGHPNTEAFFGQGTRLTVV.

The V gene is TRBV28, the J gene TRBJ2-7, with no clear D. Germline CDR1 is MDHEN and CDR2 is SYDVKM. The length of the CDR3 is 12 residues. With 7 bases removed from V and 0 bases from J, the gap between germline ends came to 7 bases. The CDR3 region has the DNA TGTGCCAGCAATAGATACTCCTACGAGCAGTACTTC. It specifies CASNRYSYEQYF.

This clone came up a few times. V and J are TRBV25-1 and TRBJ1-5; D perhaps matches TRBD1 (5 bases). CDR1 is MGHDK and CDR2 is SYGVNS in the germline V gene. V lost 2 bases to trimming and J lost 7 bases, with 21 bases between them. The CDR3 contains 17 residues. This chain's CDR3 is CASSEATSGTGEQPQHF. The CDR3 nucleotides read TGTGCCAGCAGTGAAGCGACGTCCGGGACTGGGGAGCAGCCCCAGCATTTT.

DNA for the CDR3: TGTGCCAGCAGCGGAGGACAGGGTTACGAGCAGTACTTC. Its protein is CASSGGQGYEQYF. This chain uses TRBV7-8 with TRBJ2-7; TRBD1 agrees at 8 bases. CDR3 size: 13 residues. Trimming cost V 5 bases and J 4 bases; bases outside gene matches: 4. Germline assignment: CDR1 SGHVS and CDR2 FQNEAQ.

This chain uses TRBV2 with TRBJ2-2; D perhaps matches TRBD2 (5 bases). The V and J ends lost 10 bases and 7 bases respectively, with 22 bases between them. Germline V gives CDR1 SNHLY, CDR2 FYNNEI. CDR3 length equals 15 residues. CDR3 DNA sequence: TGTGCCATCGGAATGAGGGCCTTGTTTGTCGGGGAGCTGTTTTTT. Protein: CAIGMRALFVGELFF.

The chain is built from TRBV2 and TRBJ2-1; 10 bases are shared with TRBD2. The CDR3 sequence is 15 residues long. J gave up 2 bases and V 6 bases, and 4 bases lay outside the gene matches. Germline CDR1 is SNHLY and CDR2 is FYNNEI. The CDR3 sequence: CASSLSGRAYNEQFF. The CDR3 DNA sequence: TGTGCCAGCAGCTTAAGCGGGAGGGCCTACAATGAGCAGTTCTTC.

CDR3 residues: CASRIETGGYGYTF. The CDR3 bases are TGTGCCAGTAGGATTGAGACAGGGGGCTATGGCTACACCTTC. The chain recombines TRBV19 with TRBJ1-2; TRBD1 matches at 9 bases. The CDR3 sequence is 14 residues long. The V gene's germline CDR1 is LNHDA and CDR2 SQIVND (reference sequence). The junction had 6 bases not matched to a gene; V was cut back by 6 bases and J by 4 bases.

V gene TRBV28 combines with J gene TRBJ2-2; TRBD2 aligns across 10 bases. J lost 6 bases, V lost 5 bases, and 6 bases had no gene match. The CDR3 totals 15 residues. Germline V gene lookup returns CDR1 MDHEN and CDR2 SYDVKM. The CDR3, as DNA: TGTGCCAGCAGTCGAGCGGGGGGGCGGTCCGGGGAGCTGTTTTTT. Residues: CASSRAGGRSGELFF. The entire variable domain, with the rest obtained from reference TRBV28 and TRBJ2-2, is as follows: DVKVTQSSRYLVKRTGEKVFLECVQDMDHENMFWYRQDPGLGLRLIYFSYDVKMKEKGDIPEGYSVSREKKERFSLILESASTNQTSMYLCASSRAGGRSGELFFGEGSRLTVL.

The genes are TRBV28 and TRBJ1-2; tentatively, D is TRBD1 (5 bases). Germline V gene lookup returns CDR1 MDHEN and CDR2 SYDVKM. The CDR3 runs 14 residues. V was pared by 2 bases and J by 0 bases, with 7 bases between. This chain's CDR3 is CASSLGGSNYGYTF. CDR3 nucleotides: TGTGCCAGCAGTTTAGGGGGGTCTAACTATGGCTACACCTTC.

This clone was seen a handful of times. The J gene is TRBJ2-7, the V gene TRBV28, with no clear D. Deletions cut 6 bases from V and 1 base from J, with 13 bases between. CDR3 size: 14 residues. Germline values: CDR1 MDHEN, CDR2 SYDVKM. CDR3 region: CASRTERRSYEQYF. For the CDR3, the DNA is TGTGCCAGCAGGACTGAAAGAAGGTCCTACGAGCAGTACTTC. The whole variable domain, remainder taken from reference TRBV28 and TRBJ2-7, is DVKVTQSSRYLVKRTGEKVFLECVQDMDHENMFWYRQDPGLGLRLIYFSYDVKMKEKGDIPEGYSVSREKKERFSLILESASTNQTSMYLCASRTERRSYEQYFGPGTRLTVT.

This chain joins TRBV7-8 and TRBJ1-2, with unresolved D. Trimming stripped 5 bases from V and 0 bases from J, with 13 bases between. Germline-derived CDR1 and CDR2 are SGHVS and FQNEAQ. This CDR3 is 15 amino acids long. For the CDR3, the DNA is TGTGCCAGCAGCCCCAGTCCCGCAACTAACTATGGCTACACCTTC. Translating it yields CASSPSPATNYGYTF.

The chain uses TRBV7-2 and TRBJ2-3, with TRBD2 matching 9 bases. The germline V gene encodes CDR1 SGHTA and CDR2 FQGNSA. With V trimmed by 7 bases and J by 11 bases, 13 bases remained unmatched. The CDR3 runs 14 residues. The CDR3 DNA is TGTGCCAGCACCTTGTCATTTAGCGGGAGTTTGCAGTATTTT. Its protein is CASTLSFSGSLQYF.

The chain couples TRBV5-4 to TRBJ2-5; 8 bases are a match to TRBD1. V lost 0 bases, J lost 3 bases, and 4 bases stayed unmatched. The CDR3 has 15 residues. CDR1 is SGHNT, CDR2 YYREEE, per germline (reference sequence). The CDR3 sequence: CASSLAGQGKETQYF. The CDR3 nucleotides read TGTGCCAGCAGCTTGGCCGGACAGGGTAAAGAGACCCAGTACTTC. The full variable domain, in which reference TRBV5-4 and TRBJ2-5 provide the parts outside the CDR3, is ETGVTQSPTHLIKTRGQQVTLRCSSQSGHNTVSWYQQALGQGPQFIFQYYREEENGRGNFPPRFSGLQFPNYSSELNVNALELDDSALYLCASSLAGQGKETQYFGPGTRLLVL.

The chain employs TRBV19 and TRBJ2-7, with TRBD2 as a possible D gene (6 bases). The V end lost 5 bases, the J end lost 0 bases, and 14 bases lay between the germline ends. The CDR3 is made up of 15 amino acids. The V gene's germline CDR1 is LNHDA and CDR2 SQIVND (reference sequence). Here the CDR3 reads CASSPSGGSSYEQYF. The CDR3 region has the DNA TGTGCCAGTAGTCCCAGTGGGGGGAGCTCCTACGAGCAGTACTTC.

This sequence joins TRBV25-1 and TRBJ1-1; 8 nucleotides agree with TRBD1. The CDR3 runs to 14 residues. Trimming removed 1 base from V and 8 bases from J; junction bases left unmatched: 6. Germline V gene sequence: CDR1 MGHDK, CDR2 SYGVNS. The DNA of the CDR3 is TGTGCCAGCAGTGAATGGGACAGGCCTTCGGAAGCTTTCTTT. Encoded protein: CASSEWDRPSEAFF.

The chain carries TRBV2 and TRBJ1-5, with D possibly matching TRBD1 (6 bases). The V gene lost 9 bases and the J gene lost 9 bases, with 18 bases spanning the gap. The CDR3 consists of 13 residues. In germline, CDR1 is SNHLY, CDR2 FYNNEI. The CDR3 region has the DNA TGTGCCAGTCGTGGGGACGGGACAATGCCCCAGCATTTT. Residues: CASRGDGTMPQHF. Full variable domain (rest looked up from reference TRBV2 and TRBJ1-5): EPEVTQTPSHQVTQMGQEVILRCVPISNHLYFYWYRQILGQKVEFLVSFYNNEISEKSEIFDDQFSVERPDGSNFTLKIRSTKLEDSAMYFCASRGDGTMPQHFGDGTRLSIL.

The genes are TRBV7-8 and TRBJ1-2; D ambiguous. With 5 bases removed from V and 0 bases from J, the gap between germline ends came to 10 bases. Per germline, CDR1 SGHVS and CDR2 FQNEAQ. This CDR3 has 14 residues. The CDR3 nucleotides read TGTGCCAGCAGCCTACTCCTCTCTAACTATGGCTACACCTTC. Amino acids: CASSLLLSNYGYTF.

The chain combines TRBV28 with TRBJ1-1; weak D call: TRBD1 (6 bases). Germline V gives CDR1 MDHEN, CDR2 SYDVKM. V lost 5 bases and J lost 2, with 15 bases in between. The CDR3 is 15 residues long. CDR3 DNA: TGTGCCAGCAGTACCATACAGGGCCCCAACACTGAAGCTTTCTTT. Residues: CASSTIQGPNTEAFF.

The rearrangement joins TRBV6-5 to TRBJ2-7, with 7 bases identical to TRBD1. Germline CDR1 reads MNHEY; CDR2 reads SVGAGI. With 2 bases clipped from V and 3 bases from J, the junction kept 7 bases outside the gene matches. The CDR3 spans 15 residues. The CDR3 nucleotides read TGTGCCAGCAGTTACGGGGACAGCCGACTCTACGAGCAGTACTTC. This sequence encodes CASSYGDSRLYEQYF.